This TCR beta chain was profiled in a study of neurological immune-mediated disorders. TCRdb independently ran MiXCR on the 5' RACE reads; one entry per CDR3 protein. The profile shows about 120,000 distinct CDR3 sequences, approximately 3.2% of them singletons. This clonotype was recorded many times. The antigen is unknown. Study results and limitations: In HTLV-1-associated myelopathy, TCR clonal expansion was greatest, whereas multiple sclerosis had the least, falling below healthy controls. When the repertoires were grouped phylogenetically, those of 18 of the 34 multiple sclerosis patients came together in a single cluster of related CDR3 sequences, which points to a possible repertoire-level signature.

V lost 1 base and J lost 4, with 7 bases in between. The CDR3 covers 13 residues. Germline assignment: CDR1 SGHTA and CDR2 FQGNSA. The gene calls are TRBV7-2 and TRBJ2-5, with TRBD2 as a possible D gene (6 bases). The sequenced sample was PBMCs. The origin of this receptor is a woman aged 25-40 years with multiple sclerosis. CDR3 residues: CASSLGSGETQYF. The CDR3 DNA is TGTGCCAGCAGCTTAGGTAGCGGAGAGACCCAGTACTTC.